This T cell receptor beta chain derives from a study of shared T cell receptors in the human thymus. Profiling relied on immunoSEQ multiplex PCR, and the TCRdb table lists in-frame clones only, not all of them. The sample has 550,000 to 800,000 clones, approximately 85% seen once. These data were likewise used in another study, on human thymus T cells. That work contributes: Infants, healthy and Finnish, who were having corrective surgery for congenital heart defects served as donors. Resections were taken during corrective heart surgery, and the thymus tissue came from these. Highly overlapping thymic repertoires among unrelated individuals were reported in related research.

The sequenced sample was thymocytes. This clonotype originated in a girl in the first two years of life with a congenital heart defect.

CDR3 loop: CSVRAGQGSFNEKLFF. The CDR3 bases are TGCAGCGTTCGGGCCGGACAGGGGAGCTTTAATGAAAAACTGTTTTTT. The chain combines TRBV29-1 with TRBJ1-4; TRBD1 agrees at 9 bases. J was trimmed by 4 bases and V by 5 bases; bases with no gene match: 11. Germline V gene sequence: CDR1 SQVTM, CDR2 ANQGSEA. The CDR3 is made up of 16 amino acids.